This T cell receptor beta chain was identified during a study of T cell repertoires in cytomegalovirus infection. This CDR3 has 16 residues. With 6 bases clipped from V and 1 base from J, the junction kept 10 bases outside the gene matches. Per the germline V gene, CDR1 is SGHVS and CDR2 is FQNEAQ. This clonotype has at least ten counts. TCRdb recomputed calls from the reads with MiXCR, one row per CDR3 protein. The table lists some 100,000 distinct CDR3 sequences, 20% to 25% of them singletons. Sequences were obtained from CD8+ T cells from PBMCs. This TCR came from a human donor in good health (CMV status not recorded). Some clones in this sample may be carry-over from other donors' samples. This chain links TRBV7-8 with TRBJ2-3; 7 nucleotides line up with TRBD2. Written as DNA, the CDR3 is TGTGCCAGCAGGTCGTCTAGCGGTATCCGCACAGATACGCAGTATTTT. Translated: CASRSSSGIRTDTQYF. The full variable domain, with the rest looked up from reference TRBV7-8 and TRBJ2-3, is GAGVSQSPRYKVAKRGQDVALRCDPISGHVSLFWYQQALGQGPEFLTYFQNEAQLDKSGLPSDRFFAERPEGSVSTLKIQRTQQEDSAVYLCASRSSSGIRTDTQYFGPGTRLTVL.